Presented here are 11 T cell receptor beta chains from one specimen sequenced in a study of early T cells in non-severe SARS-CoV-2 infection. TCRdb reprocessed the 5' RACE reads via MiXCR and lists one record per CDR3 protein. This sample has about 36,000 distinct CDR3 sequences, with approximately 9.1% found just once. Specimen: whole blood. These receptor sequences come from an adult who was a healthcare worker with PCR-confirmed SARS-CoV-2 infection or an uninfected control (not recorded which).

The V and J genes are TRBV9 and TRBJ2-5; no clear D. V lost 0 bases and J 2 bases, leaving 5 bases between the germline ends. The germline gives CDR1 SGDLS, CDR2 YYNGEE. The CDR3 length is 13 residues. CDR3 bases: TGTGCCAGCAGCGTAGCTCAGCAAGAGACCCAGTACTTC. This codes for CASSVAQQETQYF. Supplemented by reference TRBV9 and TRBJ2-5, the full variable domain reads DSGVTQTPKHLITATGQRVTLRCSPRSGDLSVYWYQQSLDQGLQFLIQYYNGEERAKGNILERFSAQQFPDLHSELNLSSLELGDSALYFCASSVAQQETQYFGPGTRLLVL.

V is TRBV6-2 or TRBV6-3 and J is TRBJ2-7; D is ambiguous. The CDR3 spans 14 residues. V lost 0 bases to trimming and J lost 3 bases, with 9 bases between them. Germline CDR1 reads MNHEY; CDR2 reads SVGEGT. CDR3 region: CASSYSKVLYEQYF. In DNA form, the CDR3 reads TGTGCCAGCAGTTACTCGAAGGTCCTCTACGAGCAGTACTTC.

This clonotype showed up just a few times. The J gene is TRBJ2-5, the V gene TRBV6-2 or TRBV6-3; 9 bases line up with TRBD2. Germline CDR1 MNHEY, CDR2 SVGEGT. The CDR3 covers 18 residues. The junction had 12 bases not matched to a gene; V was cut back by 0 bases and J by 4 bases. CDR3 nucleotides: TGTGCCAGCAGTTACTCAGCGGGGGGAGTCGGATTGCTAGAGACCCAGTACTTC. Amino acid sequence: CASSYSAGGVGLLETQYF.

This clonotype appeared many times. The chain carries TRBV4-1 and TRBJ2-5; 7 bases match TRBD2. Per the germline V gene, CDR1 is MGHRA and CDR2 is YSYEKL. V shed 1 base and J 3 bases; nucleotides not matched to a gene: 11. This CDR3 has 17 residues. The CDR3 sequence is CASSQALHAGVEETQYF. The CDR3 coding sequence is TGCGCCAGCAGCCAAGCCCTCCACGCGGGGGTTGAAGAGACCCAGTACTTC.

This clonotype has just a few counts. The rearrangement joins TRBV28 to TRBJ1-2; D not resolved. Trimming removed 10 bases from V and 4 bases from J, with 13 bases in between. The CDR3 loop spans 12 amino acids. The germline gives CDR1 MDHEN, CDR2 SYDVKM. The DNA of the CDR3 is TGTGCCACCTTAGACGGATTCTATGGCTACACCTTC. Its protein is CATLDGFYGYTF.

The chain uses TRBV9 and TRBJ2-3, with 8 bases aligning to TRBD2. The V gene's germline CDR1 is SGDLS and CDR2 YYNGEE. After removal of 0 bases from V and 7 bases from J, the junction contained 7 bases not matched to a gene. The CDR3 contains 15 residues. CDR3 sequence (DNA): TGTGCCAGCAGCGTAGATCTCCTAGCGGGTCATACGCAGTATTTT. It specifies CASSVDLLAGHTQYF.

This clonotype has ten or more counts. This rearrangement joins TRBV3-1 to TRBJ2-7; D might be TRBD1 (6 bases). Between the trimmed V and J ends, which lost 2 bases and 5 bases, there was a span of 13 bases. This CDR3 region has 14 residues. Germline assignment: CDR1 LGHDT and CDR2 YNNKEL (reference sequence). CDR3 bases: TGTGCCAGCAGCCAATTTGAGGGGGACCACGAGCAGTACTTC. This gives the protein CASSQFEGDHEQYF.

This clonotype was detected ten times or more. The rearrangement joins TRBV6-6 to TRBJ1-1; D remains unclear. CDR1 and CDR2 from the germline V gene are MNHNY and SVGAGI (reference sequence). The CDR3 has 13 amino acids. Trimming pared 5 bases from V and 0 bases from J, leaving 7 bases between. CDR3 loop: CASSGKLNTEAFF. DNA for the CDR3: TGTGCCAGCAGTGGGAAATTGAACACTGAAGCTTTCTTT.

At least ten counts were recorded for this clonotype. The chain employs TRBV11-2 and TRBJ2-3; D is uncertain. Germline V gene sequence: CDR1 SGHAT, CDR2 FQNNGV. The V end was cut by 5 bases, the J end by 6 bases, with 12 bases between. The CDR3 is 13 residues long. The CDR3 DNA follows: TGTGCCAGCAGCGCCTCTAGTGTCGATACGCAGTATTTT. Translating gives CASSASSVDTQYF.

The genes are TRBV28 and TRBJ2-7, with 7 bases fitting TRBD1. CDR3 length: 16 amino acids. CDR1 is MDHEN and CDR2 is SYDVKM in the germline V gene. V shed 8 bases and J 0 bases; nucleotides not matched to a gene: 13. The CDR3 DNA reads TGTGCCAGCGGACCTTACGGACAGGTAACCTCCTACGAGCAGTACTTC. Protein sequence: CASGPYGQVTSYEQYF.

The rearrangement joins TRBV5-1 to TRBJ1-1; unclear D gene. The V gene lost 3 bases and the J gene lost 3 bases, with 15 bases spanning the gap. The V gene's germline CDR1 is SGHRS and CDR2 YFSETQ. This CDR3 contains 15 residues. The CDR3 DNA sequence: TGCGCCAGCAGCTCCGGGCACCCCCCCTACACTGAAGCTTTCTTT. Protein sequence: CASSSGHPPYTEAFF.